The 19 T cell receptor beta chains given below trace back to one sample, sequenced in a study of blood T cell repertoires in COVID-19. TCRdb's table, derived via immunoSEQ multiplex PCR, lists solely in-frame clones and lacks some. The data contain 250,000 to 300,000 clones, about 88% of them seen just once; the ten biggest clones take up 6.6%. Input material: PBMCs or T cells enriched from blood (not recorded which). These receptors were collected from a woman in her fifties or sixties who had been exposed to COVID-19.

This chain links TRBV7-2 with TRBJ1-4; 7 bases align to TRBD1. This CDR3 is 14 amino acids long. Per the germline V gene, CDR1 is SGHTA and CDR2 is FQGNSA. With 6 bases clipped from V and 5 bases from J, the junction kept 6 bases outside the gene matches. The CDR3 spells CASSNQGGNEKLFF. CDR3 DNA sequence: TGTGCCAGCAGTAACCAGGGGGGAAATGAAAAACTGTTTTTT.

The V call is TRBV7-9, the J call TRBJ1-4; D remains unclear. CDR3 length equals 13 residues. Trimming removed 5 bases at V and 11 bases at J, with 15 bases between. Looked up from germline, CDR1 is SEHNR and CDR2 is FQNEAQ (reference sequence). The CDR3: CASSPVLGGKLFF. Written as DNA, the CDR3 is TGTGCCAGCAGCCCCGTCCTGGGAGGGAAACTGTTTTTT.

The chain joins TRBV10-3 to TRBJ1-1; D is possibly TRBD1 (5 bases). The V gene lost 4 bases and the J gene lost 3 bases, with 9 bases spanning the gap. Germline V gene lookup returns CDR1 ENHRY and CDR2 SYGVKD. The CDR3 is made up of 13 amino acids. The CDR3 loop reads CAISVTVDTEAFF. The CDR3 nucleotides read TGTGCCATCAGTGTGACAGTAGACACTGAAGCTTTCTTT.

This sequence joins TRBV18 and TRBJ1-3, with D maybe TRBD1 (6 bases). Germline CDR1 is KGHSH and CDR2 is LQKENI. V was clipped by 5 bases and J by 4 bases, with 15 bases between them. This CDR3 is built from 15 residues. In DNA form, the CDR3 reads TGTGCCAGCTCATCGCTCCAGGGGTCCGGAAACACCATATATTTT. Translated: CASSSLQGSGNTIYF. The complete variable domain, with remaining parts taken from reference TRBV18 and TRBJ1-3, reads NAGVMQNPRHLVRRRGQEARLRCSPMKGHSHVYWYRQLPEEGLKFMVYLQKENIIDESGMPKERFSAEFPKEGPSILRIQQVVRGDSAAYFCASSSLQGSGNTIYFGEGSWLTVV.

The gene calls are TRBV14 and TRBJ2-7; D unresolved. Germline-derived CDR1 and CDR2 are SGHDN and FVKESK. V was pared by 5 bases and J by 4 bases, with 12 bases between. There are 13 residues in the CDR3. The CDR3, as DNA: TGTGCCAGCAGCTACTCCATTCGATACGAGCAGTACTTC. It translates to CASSYSIRYEQYF.

In DNA form, the CDR3 reads TGTGCCAGCAGCCTACGACAGGGTGGGTTTGGGGGCGAGCAGTACTTC. Translation: CASSLRQGGFGGEQYF. The chain couples TRBV3-1 (or the pseudogene TRBV3-2) to TRBJ2-7, with 7 nucleotides matching TRBD1. V was clipped by 4 bases and J by 6 bases; unmatched bases: 15. Germline CDR1 and CDR2: LGHDT and YNNKEL (reference sequence). This CDR3 has 16 residues.

The CDR3 sequence is CASSRDRASDTQYF. The CDR3 nucleotides are TGTGCCAGTAGTCGCGACAGGGCATCAGATACGCAGTATTTT. The chain uses TRBV19 and TRBJ2-3, with TRBD1 matching over 7 bases. Unmatched junction bases numbered 6, after V lost 5 bases and J lost 4 bases. This CDR3 has 14 amino acids. CDR1 is LNHDA, CDR2 SQIVND, per germline (reference sequence).

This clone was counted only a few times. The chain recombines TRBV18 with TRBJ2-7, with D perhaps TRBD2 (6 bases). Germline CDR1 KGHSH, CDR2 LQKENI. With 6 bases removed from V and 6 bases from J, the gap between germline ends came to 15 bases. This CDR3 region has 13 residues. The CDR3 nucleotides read TGTGCCAGCTCTTCGGGCTCCGGGGGCGAGCAGTACTTC. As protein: CASSSGSGGEQYF.

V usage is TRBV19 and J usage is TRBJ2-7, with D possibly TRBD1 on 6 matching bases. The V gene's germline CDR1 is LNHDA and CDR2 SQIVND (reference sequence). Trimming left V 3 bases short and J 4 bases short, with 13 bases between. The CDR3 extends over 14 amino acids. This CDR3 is CASSISGATYEQYF. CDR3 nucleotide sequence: TGTGCCAGTAGTATCTCAGGGGCGACTTACGAGCAGTACTTC.

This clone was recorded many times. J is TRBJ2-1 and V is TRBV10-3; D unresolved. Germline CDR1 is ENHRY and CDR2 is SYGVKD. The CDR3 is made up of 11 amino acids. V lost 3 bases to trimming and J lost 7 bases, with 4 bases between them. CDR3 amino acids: CAISDLNEQFF. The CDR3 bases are TGTGCCATCAGTGATTTAAATGAGCAGTTCTTC.

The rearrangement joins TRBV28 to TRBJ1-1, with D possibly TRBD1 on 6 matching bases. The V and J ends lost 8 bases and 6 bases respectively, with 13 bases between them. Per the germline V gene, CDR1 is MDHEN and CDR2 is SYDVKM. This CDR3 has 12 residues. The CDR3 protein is CASAGTYAEAFF. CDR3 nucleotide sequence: TGTGCCAGCGCCGGGACATACGCTGAAGCTTTCTTT. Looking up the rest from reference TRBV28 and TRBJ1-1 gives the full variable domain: DVKVTQSSRYLVKRTGEKVFLECVQDMDHENMFWYRQDPGLGLRLIYFSYDVKMKEKGDIPEGYSVSREKKERFSLILESASTNQTSMYLCASAGTYAEAFFGQGTRLTVV.

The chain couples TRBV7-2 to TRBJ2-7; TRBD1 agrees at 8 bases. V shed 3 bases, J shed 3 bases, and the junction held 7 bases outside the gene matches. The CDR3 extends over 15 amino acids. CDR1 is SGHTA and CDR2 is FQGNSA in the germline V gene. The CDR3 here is CASSFDRGGFYEQYF. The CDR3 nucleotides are TGTGCCAGCAGCTTCGACAGGGGAGGATTCTACGAGCAGTACTTC.

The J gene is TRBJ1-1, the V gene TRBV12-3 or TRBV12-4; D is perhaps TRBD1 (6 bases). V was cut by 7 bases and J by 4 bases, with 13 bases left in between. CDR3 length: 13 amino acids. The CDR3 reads CASTRGGITEAFF. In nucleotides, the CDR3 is TGTGCCAGCACTAGAGGGGGAATCACTGAAGCTTTCTTT.

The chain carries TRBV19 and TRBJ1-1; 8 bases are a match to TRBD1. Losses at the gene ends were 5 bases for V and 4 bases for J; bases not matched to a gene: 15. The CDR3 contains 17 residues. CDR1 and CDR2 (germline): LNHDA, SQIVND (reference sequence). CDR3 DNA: TGTGCCAGTAGTCTTTGGACAGGGCCGGGACGAGGCACTGAAGCTTTCTTT. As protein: CASSLWTGPGRGTEAFF.

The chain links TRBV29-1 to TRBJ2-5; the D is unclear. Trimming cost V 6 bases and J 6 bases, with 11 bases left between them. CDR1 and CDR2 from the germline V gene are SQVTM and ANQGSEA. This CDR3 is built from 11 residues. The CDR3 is CSVLFAKTQYF. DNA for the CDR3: TGCAGCGTCCTCTTCGCTAAGACCCAGTACTTC.

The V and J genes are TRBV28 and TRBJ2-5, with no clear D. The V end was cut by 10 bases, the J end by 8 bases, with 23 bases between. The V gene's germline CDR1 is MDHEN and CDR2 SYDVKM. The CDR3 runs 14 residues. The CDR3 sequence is CATSAPPRSRTQYF. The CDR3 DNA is TGTGCCACTTCAGCCCCCCCGAGGTCAAGAACCCAGTACTTC.

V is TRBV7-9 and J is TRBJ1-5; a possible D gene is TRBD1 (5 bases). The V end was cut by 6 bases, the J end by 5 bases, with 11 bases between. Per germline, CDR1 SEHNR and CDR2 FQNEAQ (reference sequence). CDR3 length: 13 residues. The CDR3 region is CASSTGFDQPQHF. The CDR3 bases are TGTGCCAGCAGTACAGGTTTTGATCAGCCCCAGCATTTT.

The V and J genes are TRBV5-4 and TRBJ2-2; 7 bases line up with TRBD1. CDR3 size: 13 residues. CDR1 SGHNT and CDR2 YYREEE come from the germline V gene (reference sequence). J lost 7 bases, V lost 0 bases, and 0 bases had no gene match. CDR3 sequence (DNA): TGTGCCAGCAGCTTGGCAGGGGGCGGGGAGCTGTTTTTT. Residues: CASSLAGGGELFF.

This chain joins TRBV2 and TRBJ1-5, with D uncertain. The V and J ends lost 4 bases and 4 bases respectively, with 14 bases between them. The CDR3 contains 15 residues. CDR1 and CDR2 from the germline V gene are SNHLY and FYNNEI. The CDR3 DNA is TGTGCCAGCAGTGTGACACGTTTAGTGAATCAGCCCCAGCATTTT. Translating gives CASSVTRLVNQPQHF.